This is a list of T cell receptor beta chains from one sample in a study of blood T cell repertoires in COVID-19. Sequencing used immunoSEQ multiplex PCR; TCRdb keeps in-frame clones, though not all of them. Here the sample spans 250,000 to 400,000 clones, roughly 90% being singletons. Sequenced: peripheral blood. Receptors originate from a woman younger than 45 with COVID-19, enrolled during active disease. Both conserved end residues are part of each CDR3. The order of the fields is V gene, clone size, J gene, D gene, CDR3 protein, CDR3 DNA. D genes are given only for firm matches. Expanded clones get a size class; other rows say once, few or many, or leave the size out.

>TRBV7-9|.|TRBJ2-4|.
CASSSTRVGGLAKNIQYF
TGTGCCAGCAGCTCTACCAGGGTCGGGGGACTAGCCAAAAACATTCAGTACTTC
>TRBV7-9|.|TRBJ2-7|TRBD1
CASSLGTGGPYEQYF
TGTGCCAGCAGCTTGGGGACAGGGGGCCCCTACGAGCAGTACTTC
>TRBV29-1|once|TRBJ2-2|TRBD2
CSVVSSGYTPNTGELFF
TGCAGCGTTGTGTCTAGCGGATATACACCGAACACCGGGGAGCTGTTTTTT
>TRBV5-4|.|TRBJ2-1|.
CASSLLTGSSYNEQFF
TGTGCCAGCAGCTTGTTAACAGGTAGCTCCTACAATGAGCAGTTCTTC
>TRBV6-5|.|TRBJ2-1|.
CASRPDEQFF
TGTGCCAGCAGGCCAGATGAGCAGTTCTTC
>TRBV18|.|TRBJ1-1|.
CASSPPFQNTEAFF
TGTGCCAGCTCCCCCCCATTTCAGAACACTGAAGCTTTCTTT
>TRBV30|.|TRBJ2-3|TRBD2
CAWGTSGSSTDTQYF
TGTGCCTGGGGGACTAGCGGGTCTAGCACAGATACGCAGTATTTT
>TRBV4-1|.|TRBJ1-6|.
CASSHAREYNSPLHF
TGCGCCAGCAGCCACGCGCGAGAGTATAATTCACCCCTCCACTTT
>TRBV5-1|once|TRBJ1-1|TRBD1
CASSFTGANTEAFF
TGCGCCAGCAGCTTCACAGGGGCGAACACTGAAGCTTTCTTT
>TRBV30|.|TRBJ1-1|TRBD1
CAWSLPGQGVSTEAFF
TGTGCCTGGAGTTTACCCGGACAGGGGGTTTCGACTGAAGCTTTCTTT
>TRBV7-3|.|TRBJ2-7|TRBD2
CASSFDNSGGYEQYF
TGTGCCAGCAGCTTCGACAATAGCGGGGGATACGAGCAGTACTTC
>TRBV25-1|few|TRBJ1-5|TRBD1
CASSGAQQGSNQPQHF
TGTGCCAGCAGTGGGGCCCAACAGGGGAGCAATCAGCCCCAGCATTTT
>TRBV5-1|.|TRBJ2-3|.
CASSFYFSGEAGDTQYF
TGCGCCAGCAGCTTCTATTTTTCGGGAGAGGCTGGAGATACGCAGTATTTT
>TRBV19|.|TRBJ1-5|TRBD1
CASSLIPGTGASNQPQHF
TGTGCCAGTAGCCTCATTCCCGGGACAGGCGCGAGCAATCAGCCCCAGCATTTT
>TRBV7-6|.|TRBJ2-7|TRBD1
CASSRGPGTGPSYEQYF
TGTGCCAGCAGCAGGGGACCCGGGACAGGGCCCTCCTACGAGCAGTACTTC
>TRBV11-3|few|TRBJ2-5|TRBD1
CASSPGTGAYQETQYF
TGTGCCAGCAGCCCTGGGACAGGGGCGTACCAAGAGACCCAGTACTTC
>TRBV4-2|.|TRBJ1-5|.
CASSQDQGAHQPQHF
TGTGCCAGCAGCCAAGATCAAGGGGCACATCAGCCCCAGCATTTT
>TRBV10-3|.|TRBJ2-3|TRBD2
CAIMASGRPPDTQYF
TGTGCCATCATGGCTAGCGGGCGCCCCCCAGATACGCAGTATTTT
>TRBV3-1/TRBV3-2|.|TRBJ1-5|TRBD1
CASSSTGDQPQHF
TGTGCCAGCAGCTCAACAGGGGATCAGCCCCAGCATTTT
>TRBV25-1|.|TRBJ1-2|TRBD1
CASRDRGNYGYTF
TGTGCCAGCAGGGACAGGGGAAACTATGGCTACACCTTC
>TRBV10-2|once|TRBJ1-1|.
CASSEPGQPNEEAFF
TGCGCCAGCAGTGAACCCGGACAGCCCAACGAGGAAGCTTTCTTT
>TRBV19|.|TRBJ2-3|TRBD1
CASSQGAVSTDTQYF
TGTGCCAGTAGTCAGGGGGCGGTTTCGACAGATACGCAGTATTTT
>TRBV29-1|.|TRBJ1-1|TRBD1
CSGTGGSSMNTEAFF
TGCAGCGGGACAGGGGGGTCTTCCATGAACACTGAAGCTTTCTTT
>TRBV4-1|.|TRBJ2-7|.
CASSQGTDSFPQYF
TGCGCCAGCAGCCAAGGTACGGACTCCTTTCCCCAGTACTTC
>TRBV4-2|.|TRBJ2-7|TRBD2
CASSQQAGRDYEQYF
TGTGCCAGCAGCCAACAGGCGGGGAGGGACTACGAGCAGTACTTC
>TRBV5-1|.|TRBJ1-1|TRBD1
CASSFRQGMGMNTEAFF
TGCGCCAGCAGCTTTAGACAGGGAATGGGGATGAACACTGAAGCTTTCTTT
>TRBV11-1|once|TRBJ2-7|TRBD2
CASAKEREPYEQYF
TGTGCCAGCGCCAAGGAGCGGGAGCCCTACGAGCAGTACTTC
>TRBV11-2|.|TRBJ1-3|.
CASSGGADSGNTIYF
TGTGCCAGCAGTGGTGGGGCAGACTCTGGAAACACCATATATTTT
>TRBV21-1|.|TRBJ2-7|.
CASSRGTSGIKSYEQYF
TGTGCCAGCAGCAGAGGGACTAGCGGGATTAAGTCCTACGAGCAGTACTTC
>TRBV5-4|few|TRBJ2-7|.
CASSNAPRGQHYEQYF
TGTGCCAGCAGCAATGCCCCCCGTGGACAGCACTACGAGCAGTACTTC
>TRBV3-1/TRBV3-2|.|TRBJ2-4|TRBD1
CASSQIGQGVRSIQYF
TGTGCCAGCAGCCAAATCGGACAGGGTGTGAGGAGCATTCAGTACTTC
>TRBV25-1|few|TRBJ1-1|.
CASSGVNTEAFF
TGTGCCAGCAGTGGCGTGAACACTGAAGCTTTCTTT
>TRBV2|.|TRBJ1-5|.
CASSGRKIGSQHF
TGTGCCAGCAGTGGGCGGAAAATCGGGTCCCAGCATTTT
>TRBV6-5|.|TRBJ2-3|.
CASSSEGDTQYF
TGTGCCAGCAGTTCGGAGGGAGATACGCAGTATTTT
>TRBV28|many|TRBJ2-7|.
CASNIHRDTYEQYF
TGTGCCAGCAACATTCACAGGGACACCTACGAGCAGTACTTC
>TRBV5-1|.|TRBJ2-7|TRBD2
CASSDAGLAGGRPYEQYF
TGCGCCAGCAGCGACGCCGGACTAGCGGGAGGGCGACCCTACGAGCAGTACTTC
>TRBV5-1|.|TRBJ1-6|.
CASSLEISRQGSPLHF
TGCGCCAGCAGCTTGGAGATATCTCGCCAGGGTTCACCCCTCCACTTT
>TRBV29-1|.|TRBJ1-2|.
CSVTPGERGYTF
TGCAGCGTTACCCCGGGGGAGAGGGGCTACACCTTC
>TRBV9|.|TRBJ1-1|TRBD1
CASSVAFGDRGGTEAFF
TGTGCCAGCAGCGTAGCTTTCGGAGACAGGGGAGGGACTGAAGCTTTCTTT
>TRBV5-1|.|TRBJ1-1|.
CASSRDGEGTEAFF
TGCGCCAGCAGCCGAGACGGGGAGGGTACTGAAGCTTTCTTT
>TRBV19|.|TRBJ1-4|TRBD1
CASSEDRGQEKLFF
TGTGCCAGTAGTGAGGACAGGGGGCAGGAAAAACTGTTTTTT
>TRBV27|once|TRBJ2-1|TRBD2
CASSLGVGLAGSYNEQFF
TGTGCCAGCAGTTTAGGTGTAGGGCTAGCGGGGTCCTACAATGAGCAGTTCTTC
>TRBV5-1|.|TRBJ1-4|.
CASSLTGEAEKLFF
TGCGCCAGCAGCTTGACTGGGGAGGCCGAAAAACTGTTTTTT
>TRBV5-4|few|TRBJ1-1|TRBD1
CASRFLVTGETGEAFF
TGTGCCAGCAGATTTCTCGTGACAGGGGAGACGGGTGAAGCTTTCTTT
>TRBV2|.|TRBJ1-3|TRBD1
CASRDRGLGNTIYF
TGTGCCAGCAGGGACAGGGGGCTCGGAAACACCATATATTTT
>TRBV5-4|.|TRBJ1-1|.
CASSSGQPEAFF
TGTGCCAGCAGCTCAGGACAGCCTGAAGCTTTCTTT